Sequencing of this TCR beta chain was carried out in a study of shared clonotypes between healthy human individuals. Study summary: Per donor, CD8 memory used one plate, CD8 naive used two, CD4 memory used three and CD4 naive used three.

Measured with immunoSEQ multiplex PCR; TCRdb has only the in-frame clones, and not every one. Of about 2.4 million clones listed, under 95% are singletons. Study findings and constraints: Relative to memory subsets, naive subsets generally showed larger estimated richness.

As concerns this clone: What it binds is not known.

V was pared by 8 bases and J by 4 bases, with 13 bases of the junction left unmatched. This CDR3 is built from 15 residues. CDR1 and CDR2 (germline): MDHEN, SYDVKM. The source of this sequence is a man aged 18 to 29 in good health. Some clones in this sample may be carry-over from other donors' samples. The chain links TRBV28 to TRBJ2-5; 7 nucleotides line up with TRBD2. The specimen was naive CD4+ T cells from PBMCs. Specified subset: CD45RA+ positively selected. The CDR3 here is CASFEAGGRVETQYF. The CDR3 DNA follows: TGTGCCAGCTTCGAAGCCGGGGGGAGGGTAGAGACCCAGTACTTC.